This T cell receptor (beta chain) was captured in a study of T cell responses to AZD1222 COVID-19 vaccine. The table came from immunoSEQ multiplex PCR; TCRdb's copy has only in-frame clones and leaves some out. The sample consists of about 82,000 clones, 83% of them appearing once. The CDR3 is 13 residues long. The germline V gene has CDR1 SGHTA and CDR2 FQGTGA. V lost 3 bases and J 1 base, leaving 6 bases between the germline ends. Sequenced here: peripheral blood, sampled 28 days after the second AZD1222 dose. This clonotype was sampled from an adult who received the AZD1222 COVID-19 vaccine. The chain is built from TRBV7-3 and TRBJ1-1, with D perhaps matching TRBD1 (5 bases). The CDR3 sequence is CASSLGRNTEAFF. CDR3 DNA sequence: TGTGCCAGCAGCTTGGGACGGAACACTGAAGCTTTCTTT.